Listed here are 8 T cell receptor beta chains from one sample, sequenced in a study of blood T cell repertoires in COVID-19. The data were produced by immunoSEQ multiplex PCR, yet TCRdb's version contains in-frame clones alone and is incomplete. The repertoire holds about 100,000 clones, with about 87% as singletons. The sequenced material came from peripheral blood. Every receptor here comes from a woman in her twenties or thirties with acute or convalescent COVID-19.

This chain uses TRBV11-1 with TRBJ1-2; D remains ambiguous. Trimming removed 5 bases at V and 1 base at J, with 8 bases between. The CDR3 has 13 amino acids. Germline-derived CDR1 and CDR2 are SGHAT and FQDESV (reference sequence). CDR3 in amino acids: CASSQGSNYGYTF. In DNA, the CDR3 is TGTGCCAGCAGCCAAGGGAGTAACTATGGCTACACCTTC.

This chain joins TRBV14 and TRBJ2-3; a weak D match, TRBD1 (5 bases). Trimming removed 4 bases at V and 9 bases at J, with 20 bases between. This CDR3 spans 15 amino acids. The germline V gene encodes CDR1 SGHDN and CDR2 FVKESK. This chain's CDR3 is CASSLPGARRGTQYF. CDR3 nucleotides: TGTGCCAGCAGCCTCCCTGGGGCCCGCCGTGGGACGCAGTATTTT.

The rearrangement uses TRBV28 and TRBJ2-1; 7 positions match TRBD1. Unmatched junction bases numbered 6, after V lost 3 bases and J lost 4 bases. CDR3 length equals 15 residues. CDR1 and CDR2 (germline): MDHEN, SYDVKM. DNA for the CDR3: TGTGCCAGCAGTTTCCCCGGGACAGCATACAATGAGCAGTTCTTC. It yields the protein CASSFPGTAYNEQFF.

The chain joins TRBV6-1 to TRBJ1-1; TRBD1 matches 9 bases. The CDR3 has 14 amino acids. Trimming removed 3 bases from V and 4 bases from J; junction bases left unmatched: 3. CDR1 MNHNS and CDR2 SASEGT come from the germline V gene. CDR3 sequence (DNA): TGTGCCAGCAGTGAGGACAGGGGAGGCACTGAAGCTTTCTTT. Translation gives CASSEDRGGTEAFF.

The V and J genes are TRBV7-9 and TRBJ2-4, with TRBD2 as a possible D gene (5 bases). The V gene's germline CDR1 is SEHNR and CDR2 FQNEAQ (reference sequence). This CDR3 has 14 amino acids. Trimming pared 7 bases from V and 6 bases from J, leaving 16 bases between. CDR3: CASTSPGKLNIQYF. CDR3 coding DNA: TGTGCCAGCACCTCTCCCGGGAAGTTAAACATTCAGTACTTC.

V is TRBV5-5 and J is TRBJ1-1, with D possibly being TRBD1 (5 bases). Per the germline V gene, CDR1 is SGHKS and CDR2 is YYEKEE (reference sequence). The CDR3 is 11 amino acids. Trimming took off 2 bases at V and 8 bases at J, with 7 bases between the two ends. The DNA of the CDR3 is TGTGCCAGCAGCTTCGCAGGGGAAGCTTTCTTT. Residues: CASSFAGEAFF.

The CDR3 DNA reads TGTGCCAACTTGGGTGAGGGTCTTTCACCCCTCCACTTT. This encodes CANLGEGLSPLHF. V and J are TRBV28 and TRBJ1-6; no reliable D call. The V gene lost 10 bases and the J gene lost 9 bases, with 16 bases spanning the gap. The CDR3 is 13 residues long. Germline CDR1 reads MDHEN; CDR2 reads SYDVKM.

The rearrangement joins TRBV2 to TRBJ2-7, with 7 bases identical to TRBD2. The germline CDR1 and CDR2 sequences are SNHLY and FYNNEI. The CDR3 length is 14 residues. V dropped 6 bases and J dropped 4; count of bases not matched to a gene: 9. Here the CDR3 reads CASRTPGGEYEQYF. In nucleotides, the CDR3 is TGTGCCAGCAGAACCCCTGGGGGGGAGTACGAGCAGTACTTC.